Below, 27 T cell receptor beta chains from the same sample are listed, as sequenced in a study of blood T cell repertoires in COVID-19. The data were produced by immunoSEQ multiplex PCR, yet TCRdb's version contains in-frame clones alone and is incomplete. The sample carries hundreds of thousands of clones, roughly nine tenths recorded once. The sample was peripheral blood. The receptors originated from a woman in her forties or fifties who had recovered from COVID-19.

In DNA form, the CDR3 reads TGTGCCAGCAGTCTTTCGGCGGGGCGGCTCCAAGAGACCCAGTACTTC. This codes for CASSLSAGRLQETQYF. The rearrangement joins TRBV28 to TRBJ2-5; possibly TRBD2 for D (6 bases). This CDR3 is built from 16 residues. Germline V CDR1 and CDR2: MDHEN, SYDVKM. The ends were cut back, 5 bases at V and 1 base at J, with 17 bases in the middle.

The rearrangement joins TRBV24-1 to TRBJ1-2, with 7 positions matching TRBD1. The CDR3 is 15 amino acids. Trimming cost V 10 bases and J 8 bases; bases outside gene matches: 18. From germline, CDR1 is KGHDR and CDR2 SFDVKD. DNA of the CDR3: TGTGCCACTTCGAGGGGGCCGGGACAGTCTCGCGGCTACACCTTC. As protein: CATSRGPGQSRGYTF.

This clone was seen a single time. This chain connects TRBV6-6 to TRBJ1-1; 8 nucleotides line up with TRBD1. This CDR3 comprises 12 residues. V dropped 7 bases and J dropped 10; count of bases not matched to a gene: 8. The germline V gene encodes CDR1 MNHNY and CDR2 SVGAGI (reference sequence). The CDR3 here is CASTIGTGGAFF. The CDR3 nucleotides read TGTGCCAGCACTATTGGGACAGGAGGAGCTTTCTTT.

The chain uses TRBV11-2 and TRBJ2-1; 7 positions agree with TRBD2. CDR3 length equals 14 residues. The V gene end was trimmed by 2 bases and the J gene end by 6 bases; junction bases not matched to a gene: 4. Per the germline V gene, CDR1 is SGHAT and CDR2 is FQNNGV. CDR3 nucleotide sequence: TGTGCCAGCAGCTTATCGGGAGGACTCAATGAGCAGTTCTTC. Encoded protein: CASSLSGGLNEQFF.

This rearrangement joins TRBV6-2 or TRBV6-3 to TRBJ1-3; D remains ambiguous. The V gene lost 5 bases and the J gene lost 0 bases, with 11 bases spanning the gap. Germline V gives CDR1 MNHEY, CDR2 SVGEGT. The CDR3 has 15 residues. The CDR3 sequence is CASSVTVSSGNTIYF. In DNA form, the CDR3 reads TGTGCCAGCAGTGTTACAGTCAGCTCTGGAAACACCATATATTTT.

This rearrangement joins TRBV5-4 to TRBJ2-4; a possible D gene is TRBD1 (5 bases). Germline loops: CDR1 SGHNT, CDR2 YYREEE (reference sequence). The ends were cut back, 3 bases at V and 8 bases at J, with 15 bases in the middle. The CDR3 loop spans 14 amino acids. CDR3 DNA: TGTGCCAGCAGCTCTCAGAGCAGGGTTGACATTCAGTACTTC. It specifies CASSSQSRVDIQYF.

V usage is TRBV28 and J usage is TRBJ2-6, with 10 bases matching TRBD1. This CDR3 region has 15 residues. The V gene end was trimmed by 6 bases and the J gene end by 2 bases; junction bases not matched to a gene: 1. The germline V gene encodes CDR1 MDHEN and CDR2 SYDVKM. The DNA for the CDR3 is TGTGCCAGCAGGACAGGGGGCACTGGGGCCAACGTCCTGACTTTC. Protein: CASRTGGTGANVLTF. Drawing the rest from reference TRBV28 and TRBJ2-6, the complete variable domain is DVKVTQSSRYLVKRTGEKVFLECVQDMDHENMFWYRQDPGLGLRLIYFSYDVKMKEKGDIPEGYSVSREKKERFSLILESASTNQTSMYLCASRTGGTGANVLTFGAGSRLTVL.

This rearrangement joins TRBV5-1 to TRBJ2-3; the D gene is possibly TRBD1 (6 bases). The V gene lost 1 base and the J gene lost 4 bases, with 16 bases spanning the gap. The CDR3 length is 16 residues. Germline CDR1 SGHRS, CDR2 YFSETQ. In DNA form, the CDR3 reads TGCGCCAGCAGCTTGCCTGCAGGGGAATTTGCAGATACGCAGTATTTT. This encodes CASSLPAGEFADTQYF. The full variable domain, rest sourced from reference TRBV5-1 and TRBJ2-3, is KAGVTQTPRYLIKTRGQQVTLSCSPISGHRSVSWYQQTPGQGLQFLFEYFSETQRNKGNFPGRFSGRQFSNSRSEMNVSTLELGDSALYLCASSLPAGEFADTQYFGPGTRLTVL.

This clone showed up just once. CDR3: CASRQLGGTGELFF. The CDR3 DNA sequence: TGCGCCAGCAGGCAGCTTGGGGGGACCGGGGAGCTGTTTTTT. The chain links TRBV4-3 to TRBJ2-2; D is possibly TRBD2 (6 bases). Germline CDR1 LGHNA, CDR2 YSLEER. The V end was cut by 6 bases, the J end by 5 bases, with 13 bases between. This CDR3 comprises 14 residues.

Many counts were recorded for this clone. The V and J genes are TRBV10-2 and TRBJ2-5; 13 nucleotides match TRBD2. Per germline, CDR1 WSHSY and CDR2 SAAADI. After removal of 8 bases from V and 5 bases from J, the junction contained 8 bases not matched to a gene. The CDR3 length is 15 residues. As DNA, the CDR3 is TGCGCCAGCTCTACTAGCGGGGGGGTAGGCGAGACCCAGTACTTC. This translates into CASSTSGGVGETQYF.

This sequence joins TRBV28 and TRBJ2-2; D may be TRBD1 (6 bases). The germline CDR1 and CDR2 sequences are MDHEN and SYDVKM. The V gene lost 6 bases and the J gene lost 4 bases, with 12 bases spanning the gap. The CDR3 spans 14 residues. CDR3 sequence (DNA): TGTGCCAGCAGATCCAGGGGATCCACCGGGGAGCTGTTTTTT. Protein product: CASRSRGSTGELFF.

CDR3 DNA sequence: TGTGCCAGCAGCTTAGATCGAACAGGGGGCCTAGAGACCCAGTACTTC. The encoded protein is CASSLDRTGGLETQYF. The chain joins TRBV11-2 to TRBJ2-5; 9 bases line up with TRBD1. The CDR3 runs 16 residues. V shed 0 bases and J 4 bases; nucleotides not matched to a gene: 6. Germline V gives CDR1 SGHAT, CDR2 FQNNGV.

This sequence joins TRBV27 and TRBJ1-2; 7 nucleotides line up with TRBD1. The CDR3 sequence is 12 residues long. J lost 3 bases, V lost 6 bases, and 1 base had no gene match. Germline V gene sequence: CDR1 MNHEY, CDR2 SMNVEV (reference sequence). The CDR3 sequence is CASRQGHYGYTF. CDR3 sequence (DNA): TGTGCCAGCAGACAGGGGCACTATGGCTACACCTTC.

This clone appeared a single time. The rearrangement uses TRBV9 and TRBJ1-2, with D perhaps TRBD1 (6 bases). Germline values: CDR1 SGDLS, CDR2 YYNGEE. Trimming shortened V by 0 bases and J by 7 bases, and 16 bases separated the two germline ends. This CDR3 region has 15 residues. CDR3 nucleotide sequence: TGTGCCAGCAGCGTAGCTGGCAGGGGACCCGTTGGCTACACCTTC. This gives the protein CASSVAGRGPVGYTF. Filled out from reference TRBV9 and TRBJ1-2, the complete variable domain reads DSGVTQTPKHLITATGQRVTLRCSPRSGDLSVYWYQQSLDQGLQFLIQYYNGEERAKGNILERFSAQQFPDLHSELNLSSLELGDSALYFCASSVAGRGPVGYTFGSGTRLTVV.

In DNA, the CDR3 is TGTGCCAGCAGCCAAGGTCTAAATGAGCAGTTCTTC. Protein product: CASSQGLNEQFF. V and J are TRBV4-2 and TRBJ2-1; D unclear. The CDR3 totals 12 residues. Germline-derived CDR1 and CDR2 are LGHNA and YNFKEQ. V was shortened by 1 base and J by 7 bases, with 5 bases between the two germline ends.

This clone was seen ten or more times. The chain has TRBV11-2 and TRBJ2-3; tentative D call: TRBD1 (6 bases). CDR3 length: 16 amino acids. The germline CDR1 and CDR2 sequences are SGHAT and FQNNGV. Trimming shortened V by 5 bases and J by 2 bases, and 17 bases separated the two germline ends. The CDR3 protein is CASSPQQGYPTDTQYF. The CDR3 DNA sequence: TGTGCCAGCAGCCCACAACAGGGTTACCCCACAGATACGCAGTATTTT.

This rearrangement joins TRBV7-2 to TRBJ1-1; D is uncertain. Germline V lookup: CDR1 SGHTA, CDR2 FQGNSA. V was cut by 5 bases and J by 6 bases, with 22 bases left in between. This CDR3 spans 16 amino acids. The CDR3, as DNA: TGTGCCAGCAGCCCGCCGGGGTACGGGGAACTCGCTGAAGCTTTCTTT. It encodes CASSPPGYGELAEAFF.

A single count supports this clone. V gene TRBV30 combines with J gene TRBJ2-7; D is possibly TRBD2 (7 bases). Germline V gene sequence: CDR1 GTSNPN, CDR2 SVGIG (reference sequence). Trimming left V 2 bases short and J 3 bases short, with 11 bases between. The CDR3 has 13 residues. CDR3 sequence reads: CAWSRGADYEQYF. In DNA, the CDR3 is TGTGCCTGGAGTCGGGGGGCGGACTACGAGCAGTACTTC.

The chain couples TRBV6-2 or TRBV6-3 to TRBJ1-2; 12 bases agree with TRBD1. V lost 2 bases to trimming and J lost 8 bases; unmatched junction nucleotides: 0. Germline V gene sequence: CDR1 MNHEY, CDR2 SVGEGT. There are 13 residues in the CDR3. The DNA of the CDR3 is TGTGCCAGCAGTTACGGGACAGGGGGCGGCTACACCTTC. This gives the protein CASSYGTGGGYTF.

The chain links TRBV24-1 to TRBJ1-6, with 8 bases aligning to TRBD1. V shed 0 bases, J shed 9 bases, and the junction held 3 bases outside the gene matches. This CDR3 region has 15 residues. The germline V gene encodes CDR1 KGHDR and CDR2 SFDVKD. CDR3 sequence reads: CATSDLRQGSSPLHF. For the CDR3, the DNA is TGTGCCACCAGTGATTTGCGACAGGGGAGTTCACCCCTCCACTTT.

This clone was seen only once. CDR3 in amino acids: CPRGGPNEQYF. The CDR3 DNA follows: TGTCCGAGGGGGGGGCCGAACGAGCAGTACTTC. V usage is TRBV12-3 or TRBV12-4 and J usage is TRBJ2-7, with a tentative D call TRBD2 (7 bases). This CDR3 contains 11 residues.

This sequence joins TRBV6-6 and TRBJ1-1, with D hard to call. Germline CDR1 is MNHNY and CDR2 is SVGAGI (reference sequence). The CDR3 contains 13 residues. V shed 7 bases and J shed 0 bases, with 9 bases lying between them. The CDR3 DNA is TGTGCCAGCACCCTCGGAGTGAACACTGAAGCTTTCTTT. This gives the protein CASTLGVNTEAFF.

V is TRBV30 and J is TRBJ2-5, with D perhaps assigned TRBD1 or TRBD2 (5 bases each). V was pared by 5 bases and J by 7 bases, with 23 bases between. The CDR3 is 15 residues long. Per germline, CDR1 GTSNPN and CDR2 SVGIG (reference sequence). CDR3 bases: TGTGCCTGGGGGACCTTGGGAGCGACGCGTGGGACCCAGTACTTC. Translated: CAWGTLGATRGTQYF.

V usage is TRBV5-1 and J usage is TRBJ2-5; D may be TRBD2 (6 bases). Germline CDR1 is SGHRS and CDR2 is YFSETQ. V lost 0 bases and J 3 bases, leaving 15 bases between the germline ends. The CDR3 is 16 amino acids. In DNA form, the CDR3 reads TGCGCCAGCAGCTTGGGCCTGCGGTCGGGGGAAGAGACCCAGTACTTC. Protein sequence: CASSLGLRSGEETQYF.

This clone has a handful of counts. The chain combines TRBV2 with TRBJ2-5; D might be TRBD1 (6 bases). CDR3 length: 14 amino acids. Germline-derived CDR1 and CDR2 are SNHLY and FYNNEI. CDR3 DNA sequence: TGTGCGAGCCTCGAGGGCAGGGGCGGAGAGACCCAGTACTTC. Encoded protein: CASLEGRGGETQYF.

This clone appeared once. The V and J genes are TRBV6-2 or TRBV6-3 and TRBJ1-2, with no clear D. The CDR3 consists of 13 residues. The V gene's germline CDR1 is MNHEY and CDR2 SVGEGT. Trimming removed 2 bases from V and 8 bases from J, with 12 bases in between. The CDR3 spells CASSYPQSRGYTF. In DNA, the CDR3 is TGTGCCAGCAGTTACCCGCAGAGCAGGGGCTACACCTTC.

The chain joins TRBV20-1 to TRBJ2-7; D not certain. Germline V gene lookup returns CDR1 DFQATT and CDR2 SNEGSKA (reference sequence). The CDR3 totals 13 residues. With 3 bases removed from V and 3 bases from J, the gap between germline ends came to 12 bases. CDR3 nucleotides: TGCAGTGCTAGTTGGTCCTATGGCTACGAGCAGTACTTC. This sequence encodes CSASWSYGYEQYF.